Detailed here is one T cell receptor beta chain. Its antigen remains unknown. This specimen belongs to a study of neurological immune-mediated disorders. The CDR3 length is 16 residues. Germline V gene lookup returns CDR1 KGHSH and CDR2 LQKENI. V trimming: 3 bases; J trimming: 4 bases; junction bases outside the gene matches: 5. With 10-nucleotide random UMIs included, cDNA was synthesized by 5'RACE. MiXCR, run by TCRdb on the 5' RACE reads, gives a single entry per CDR3 protein. The sample lists fewer than 30,000 distinct CDR3 sequences; approximately 7% were seen once. Study findings and constraints: CDR3 amino acid sequences found in expanded clones were never shared across subjects, suggesting private repertoires in all groups. Falling below healthy controls, multiple sclerosis showed the least TCR clonal expansion, while HTLV-1-associated myelopathy showed the most.

The source is a woman aged 40 to 50 in good health. This chain uses TRBV18 with TRBJ2-1, with 11 positions matching TRBD2. What was sequenced was PBMCs. The CDR3 reads CASSPSRLAGYNEQFF. In nucleotides, the CDR3 is TGTGCCAGCTCACCCTCGAGACTAGCGGGATACAATGAGCAGTTCTTC.